This passage covers 21 T cell receptor beta chains from one sample sequenced in a study of blood T cell repertoires in COVID-19. The protocol was immunoSEQ multiplex PCR, while the TCRdb copy is restricted to in-frame clones and leaves out a portion. Counted here are some 190,000 clones, over 75% occurring once; the ten biggest clones make up roughly 3%. Sequences were obtained from peripheral blood. Receptor source: a man aged 55 to 70 with acute or convalescent COVID-19.

The gene calls are TRBV28 and TRBJ1-4; possible D gene TRBD1, 6 bases. Germline V gene sequence: CDR1 MDHEN, CDR2 SYDVKM. V lost 2 bases, J lost 8 bases, and 18 bases lay in between. CDR3 length: 16 amino acids. As DNA, the CDR3 is TGTGCCAGCAGTTTAGCGTTAACACAGGGTATCGAAAAACTGTTTTTT. This gives the protein CASSLALTQGIEKLFF.

The V call is TRBV29-1, the J call TRBJ1-3, with 8 bases lining up with TRBD1. CDR1 and CDR2 (germline): SQVTM, ANQGSEA. Trimming took 3 bases from V and 2 from J; bases not matched to a gene: 3. This CDR3 spans 14 amino acids. CDR3 protein: CSVDTGGTGNTIYF. For the CDR3, the DNA is TGCAGCGTTGATACAGGGGGTACTGGAAACACCATATATTTT.

About this clone itself: The sample holds other DNA sequences that translate to the same CDR3. The chain uses TRBV6-5 and TRBJ2-5; D is unresolved. This CDR3 is built from 14 residues. The V gene lost 0 bases and the J gene lost 1 base, with 6 bases spanning the gap. The germline V gene has CDR1 MNHEY and CDR2 SVGAGI. The CDR3 loop reads CASSYSQIQETQYF. The CDR3 coding sequence is TGTGCCAGCAGTTACTCCCAGATCCAAGAGACCCAGTACTTC.

V gene TRBV27 combines with J gene TRBJ1-1; the D is unclear. Per germline, CDR1 MNHEY and CDR2 SMNVEV (reference sequence). Trimming cost V 7 bases and J 5 bases, with 14 bases left between them. The CDR3 consists of 13 residues. CDR3 bases: TGTGCCAGCATTAACGCGGTGAGGACTGAAGCTTTCTTT. It yields the protein CASINAVRTEAFF.

This clone was picked up a small number of times. This sample includes further DNA sequences coding for the same CDR3. The rearrangement links TRBV4-3 to TRBJ2-1; 9 bases line up with TRBD2. With V trimmed by 3 bases and J by 4 bases, 4 bases remained unmatched. Germline CDR1 reads LGHNA; CDR2 reads YSLEER. The CDR3 totals 15 residues. The CDR3 spells CASSQPSGGYNEQFF. The CDR3 coding sequence is TGCGCCAGCAGCCAGCCCAGCGGGGGGTACAATGAGCAGTTCTTC.

The V and J genes are TRBV7-4 and TRBJ1-5; 9 nucleotides align to TRBD1. With V trimmed by 5 bases and J by 5 bases, 7 bases remained unmatched. The V gene's germline CDR1 is SGHVT and CDR2 SQSDAQ. This CDR3 comprises 15 residues. The CDR3 DNA reads as TGTGCCAGCAGCGATACAGGGGGCGAGGATCAGCCCCAGCATTTT. Translated: CASSDTGGEDQPQHF.

The V gene is TRBV19, the J gene TRBJ1-1; no definite D call. V dropped 2 bases and J dropped 8 bases, with 12 bases sitting between them. Per germline, CDR1 LNHDA and CDR2 SQIVND (reference sequence). CDR3 length equals 13 residues. The CDR3 reads CASSISGGMEAFF. Here the CDR3 DNA reads TGTGCCAGTAGTATATCTGGAGGGATGGAAGCTTTCTTT.

This rearrangement joins TRBV3-1 (or the pseudogene TRBV3-2) to TRBJ2-7; no definite D call. The CDR3 covers 12 residues. Germline V CDR1 and CDR2: LGHDT, YNNKEL (reference sequence). Trimming stripped 1 base from V and 12 bases from J, with 13 bases between. Here the CDR3 DNA reads TGTGCCAGCAGCCAAGGGTCCTCCCTACGGTACTTC. It codes for CASSQGSSLRYF.

This chain uses TRBV27 with TRBJ2-7; the match to TRBD1 covers 9 bases. The J segment lost 4 bases and the V segment lost 8 bases, leaving 15 bases of the junction unmatched. The CDR3 contains 16 residues. Germline V CDR1 and CDR2: MNHEY, SMNVEV (reference sequence). The CDR3 is CASCCGTGSVFYEQYF. DNA for the CDR3: TGTGCCAGCTGCTGCGGGACAGGGTCGGTTTTTTACGAGCAGTACTTC.

The V gene is TRBV10-3, the J gene TRBJ2-5; 8 bases line up with TRBD2. The junction had 5 bases not matched to a gene; V was cut back by 8 bases and J by 0 bases. CDR3 length: 14 residues. From germline, CDR1 is ENHRY and CDR2 SYGVKD. Here the CDR3 DNA reads TGTGCCATCTCTAGCGGGTCCGACCAAGAGACCCAGTACTTC. It translates to CAISSGSDQETQYF.

The chain is built from TRBV29-1 and TRBJ1-2; 7 bases line up with TRBD1. The CDR3 has 12 amino acids. Germline CDR1 is SQVTM and CDR2 is ANQGSEA. V shed 7 bases and J 7 bases; nucleotides not matched to a gene: 9. CDR3 DNA: TGCAGCGCCTTAGGACAGGACGGTGGCTACACCTTC. It encodes CSALGQDGGYTF.

The genes are TRBV15 and TRBJ2-1, with TRBD1 matching 8 bases. From germline, CDR1 is LNHNV and CDR2 YYDKDF (reference sequence). Trimming took 0 bases from V and 3 from J; bases not matched to a gene: 1. CDR3 length equals 15 residues. The CDR3 DNA follows: TGTGCCACCAGCAGAGAAACAGGGGGCTACAATGAGCAGTTCTTC. This encodes CATSRETGGYNEQFF.

The chain has TRBV14 and TRBJ1-1; 7 bases are shared with TRBD1. The V and J ends lost 4 bases and 3 bases, in that order; junction bases with no gene match: 5. This CDR3 is 14 amino acids long. Germline-derived CDR1 and CDR2 are SGHDN and FVKESK. CDR3 DNA: TGTGCCAGCAGCCTTCCCGGGACAGACACTGAAGCTTTCTTT. Residues: CASSLPGTDTEAFF.

The genes are TRBV7-6 and TRBJ1-3; D not resolved. Trimming removed 3 bases from V and 0 bases from J, with 6 bases in between. Germline CDR1 is SGHVS and CDR2 is FNYEAQ. The CDR3 runs 14 residues. The CDR3 nucleotides read TGTGCCAGCAGCTTGAGTAGCTCTGGAAACACCATATATTTT. Residues: CASSLSSSGNTIYF.

The chain combines TRBV28 with TRBJ1-2, with D possibly TRBD1 on 5 matching bases. Deletions cut 5 bases from V and 4 bases from J, with 17 bases between. The CDR3 runs 15 residues. Germline-derived CDR1 and CDR2 are MDHEN and SYDVKM. CDR3 residues: CASSISGDFVYGYTF. CDR3 in DNA: TGTGCCAGCAGTATCTCCGGGGACTTCGTCTATGGCTACACCTTC.

V gene TRBV10-3 combines with J gene TRBJ2-7; D uncertain. With 0 bases removed from V and 3 bases from J, the gap between germline ends came to 12 bases. Looked up from germline, CDR1 is ENHRY and CDR2 is SYGVKD. There are 15 residues in the CDR3. The CDR3 nucleotides read TGTGCCATCAGTGAGTCGAGGTCCCTAGACTACGAGCAGTACTTC. Translation: CAISESRSLDYEQYF.

CDR3 residues: CAWSVQGLIHEQYF. CDR3 nucleotide sequence: TGTGCCTGGAGCGTACAGGGGCTGATACACGAGCAGTACTTC. The chain is built from TRBV30 and TRBJ2-7; TRBD1 matches 7 bases. The CDR3 loop spans 14 amino acids. Trimming at V came to 3 bases and at J to 5 bases, leaving 10 bases not matched to a gene. Germline lookup yields CDR1 GTSNPN and CDR2 SVGIG (reference sequence).

J is TRBJ2-1 and V is TRBV7-3; 13 positions match TRBD2. J lost 6 bases, V lost 4 bases, and 3 bases had no gene match. Germline V gives CDR1 SGHTA, CDR2 FQGTGA. The length of the CDR3 is 15 residues. The CDR3 bases are TGTGCCAGCAGCTCCGGACTAGCGGGAGCCAATGAGCAGTTCTTC. This codes for CASSSGLAGANEQFF.

This clone was seen once. V and J are TRBV6-1 and TRBJ1-1; TRBD1 agrees at 8 bases. Per germline, CDR1 MNHNS and CDR2 SASEGT. The CDR3 sequence is 18 residues long. Germline trimming cut 1 base from V and 3 bases from J; bases unmatched to any gene: 13. The CDR3 sequence is CASSEETPGRGRYTEAFF. CDR3 in DNA: TGTGCCAGCAGTGAAGAGACACCAGGCAGGGGGCGTTACACTGAAGCTTTCTTT.

The chain links TRBV18 to TRBJ2-1; TRBD2 aligns across 8 bases. This CDR3 has 17 amino acids. V trimming: 2 bases; J trimming: 1 base; junction bases outside the gene matches: 7. Germline CDR1 is KGHSH and CDR2 is LQKENI. The CDR3 here is CASSPDRGGHSYNEQFF. The CDR3 DNA is TGTGCCAGCTCACCAGATCGGGGGGGCCATTCCTACAATGAGCAGTTCTTC.

The rearrangement links TRBV7-9 to TRBJ2-5; D may be TRBD1 (6 bases). The ends were cut back, 1 base at V and 0 bases at J, with 9 bases in the middle. The CDR3 loop spans 15 amino acids. Germline CDR1 and CDR2: SEHNR and FQNEAQ (reference sequence). The CDR3 here is CASSLVTGYQETQYF. The CDR3 nucleotides read TGTGCCAGCAGCTTAGTCACAGGGTACCAAGAGACCCAGTACTTC.